These 14 T cell receptor beta chains came from one sample sequenced in a study of blood T cell repertoires in COVID-19. Profiling relied on immunoSEQ multiplex PCR, and the TCRdb table lists in-frame clones only, not all of them. The sample includes roughly 170,000 clones, 70% to 90% of them seen just once. What was sequenced was peripheral blood. Source of these receptors: a man between 60 and 70 years old who had recovered from COVID-19.

This chain joins TRBV19 and TRBJ1-4; no reliable D call. This CDR3 has 16 amino acids. V lost 5 bases and J 8 bases, leaving 21 bases between the germline ends. Germline V gene sequence: CDR1 LNHDA, CDR2 SQIVND (reference sequence). The CDR3 here is CASSSPGSPNGEKLFF. The CDR3 bases are TGTGCCAGTAGTTCCCCGGGGAGCCCCAACGGAGAAAAACTGTTTTTT.

The chain has TRBV27 and TRBJ2-7; 7 bases are a match to TRBD1. With 9 bases clipped from V and 5 bases from J, the junction kept 7 bases outside the gene matches. This CDR3 contains 12 residues. Looked up from germline, CDR1 is MNHEY and CDR2 is SMNVEV (reference sequence). CDR3 sequence (DNA): TGTGCCAGTGCGACAGGGAATAACGAGCAGTACTTC. Protein: CASATGNNEQYF.

The chain couples TRBV6-2 or TRBV6-3 to TRBJ2-3; possibly TRBD2 for D (5 bases). The CDR3 sequence is 15 residues long. The V end was cut by 5 bases, the J end by 1 base, with 13 bases between. Germline CDR1 MNHEY, CDR2 SVGEGT. The CDR3 nucleotides read TGTGCCAGCAGTCCCCCGGGAACCCGCACAGATACGCAGTATTTT. Its translation: CASSPPGTRTDTQYF.

The CDR3 sequence: CASGSETGDGNTIYF. In nucleotides, the CDR3 is TGCGCCAGCGGATCCGAAACAGGGGACGGAAACACCATATATTTT. The gene calls are TRBV5-1 and TRBJ1-3; 7 positions match TRBD1. The germline V gene has CDR1 SGHRS and CDR2 YFSETQ. This CDR3 is built from 15 residues. The J segment lost 4 bases and the V segment lost 7 bases, leaving 11 bases of the junction unmatched.

To note about this clone: The CDR3 does not close with the conserved phenylalanine or tryptophan, likely indicating a read error. It is unclear where the CDR3 begins or ends on the DNA, so no DNA is shown, and the CDR3 is as TCRdb lists it. The rearrangement uses TRBV11-2 and TRBJ2-7; the D call of TRBD2 is as the table states it, not checked on the DNA. The CDR3 comprises 13 residues, both ends counted. Germline values: CDR1 SGHAT, CDR2 FQNNGV. CDR3 amino acids: CASSLDPLAGASL.

The chain carries TRBV4-1 and TRBJ2-7, with TRBD1 as a possible D gene (5 bases). This CDR3 contains 16 residues. In germline, CDR1 is MGHRA, CDR2 YSYEKL. The V end lost 0 bases, the J end lost 2 bases, and 14 bases lay between the germline ends. The CDR3 here is CASSQDRQPSTYEQYF. CDR3 nucleotide sequence: TGCGCCAGCAGCCAAGACAGACAGCCGAGCACCTACGAGCAGTACTTC.

This rearrangement joins TRBV6-2 or TRBV6-3 to TRBJ2-5, with 12 bases identical to TRBD2. Germline trimming cut 0 bases from V and 5 bases from J; bases unmatched to any gene: 1. The CDR3 runs to 15 residues. CDR1 MNHEY and CDR2 SVGEGT come from the germline V gene. The CDR3, as DNA: TGTGCCAGCAGTTACTCGCTAGCGGGGGGGGAGACCCAGTACTTC. Amino acids: CASSYSLAGGETQYF.

This clone was observed a handful of times. The chain combines TRBV7-3 with TRBJ2-3, with 11 nucleotides matching TRBD2. Germline V gene lookup returns CDR1 SGHTA and CDR2 FQGTGA. Losses at the gene ends were 5 bases for V and 4 bases for J; bases not matched to a gene: 11. The CDR3 has 17 amino acids. This CDR3 is CASSPTLAGGGADTQYF. CDR3 coding DNA: TGTGCCAGCAGCCCCACCCTAGCGGGGGGAGGGGCAGATACGCAGTATTTT.

This chain links TRBV18 with TRBJ2-7; TRBD1 is a possible D gene (6 bases). Germline V gives CDR1 KGHSH, CDR2 LQKENI. The CDR3 runs 17 residues. V was cut by 2 bases and J by 2 bases, with 19 bases left in between. This CDR3 reads CASSPRGAEGGPYEQYF. The CDR3 DNA is TGTGCCAGCTCACCAAGGGGAGCGGAAGGGGGTCCCTACGAGCAGTACTTC.

This clone was seen a handful of times. The V call is TRBV12-3 or TRBV12-4, the J call TRBJ2-7; D gene ambiguous. This CDR3 is built from 11 residues. Trimming removed 8 bases from V and 1 base from J, with 6 bases in between. CDR3 in DNA: TGTGCCAGCTCATTTTCCTACGAGCAGTACTTC. Translation gives CASSFSYEQYF.

The rearrangement joins TRBV2 to TRBJ1-1; D is unclear. The germline V gene has CDR1 SNHLY and CDR2 FYNNEI. The CDR3 is 13 amino acids. With 3 bases removed from V and 0 bases from J, the gap between germline ends came to 5 bases. The CDR3: CASSDDMNTEAFF. The DNA of the CDR3 is TGTGCCAGCAGTGACGACATGAACACTGAAGCTTTCTTT.

The chain couples TRBV29-1 to TRBJ1-3, with 7 bases aligning to TRBD1. This CDR3 region has 12 residues. CDR1 is SQVTM, CDR2 ANQGSEA, per germline. The junction had 6 bases not matched to a gene; V was cut back by 6 bases and J by 7 bases. In DNA form, the CDR3 reads TGCAGCGTACAGGGGCAGAGGAACACCATATATTTT. Its protein is CSVQGQRNTIYF.

The chain links TRBV11-2 to TRBJ2-5; 11 bases map to TRBD2. This CDR3 is built from 16 residues. The junction had 10 bases not matched to a gene; V was cut back by 4 bases and J by 6 bases. Germline assignment: CDR1 SGHAT and CDR2 FQNNGV. The CDR3 DNA sequence: TGTGCCAGCAGCTCTCAGGGTAGCGGGGGGGCGAAGACCCAGTACTTC. It translates to CASSSQGSGGAKTQYF.

This chain links TRBV19 with TRBJ2-5, with 8 positions matching TRBD1. The germline V gene encodes CDR1 LNHDA and CDR2 SQIVND (reference sequence). This CDR3 spans 15 amino acids. V gave up 5 bases and J gave up 4 bases; unmatched junction bases: 9. The CDR3 DNA follows: TGTGCCAGTAGTCGGGTGCAGGGGGCCCTAGAGACCCAGTACTTC. It codes for CASSRVQGALETQYF.